This T cell receptor (beta chain) was found in a study of Ad26.COV2.S vaccination and SARS-CoV-2 variants. Study-level information: The vaccine Ad26.COV2.S was put into the muscle once, or twice with 56 days between.

The sample's treatment: 19 received Ad26.COV2.S at low or high dose, single or two shots; roughly five received placebo; per-sample allocation not given. Sampling was performed 63 days after the first vaccine or placebo injection. Findings of the study overall: Using TCR breadth and depth analyses may have led to underestimated total T cell responses. Post-vaccination breadth of spike-specific CD8+ and CD4+ T cell responses was reportedly substantial.

A single count supports this clone. The target antigen is unknown. The protocol was immunoSEQ multiplex PCR, while the TCRdb copy is restricted to in-frame clones and leaves out a portion. The sample yields fewer than 500,000 clones, about 88% seen once. The TCR comes from a person between 18 and 65 years old who received the Ad26.COV2.S COVID-19 vaccine or a placebo. The sequencing here drew on peripheral blood, taken in a trial of Ad26.COV2.S vaccine versus placebo.

The CDR3 region is CASSGGTASETQYF. CDR3 DNA sequence: TGTGCCAGCAGTGGCGGGACAGCCAGCGAGACCCAGTACTTC. The chain joins TRBV6-2 or TRBV6-3 to TRBJ2-5; TRBD1 is a possible D gene (7 bases). V was shortened by 5 bases and J by 5 bases, with 15 bases between the two germline ends. CDR1 is MNHEY and CDR2 is SVGEGT in the germline V gene. The CDR3 extends over 14 amino acids.